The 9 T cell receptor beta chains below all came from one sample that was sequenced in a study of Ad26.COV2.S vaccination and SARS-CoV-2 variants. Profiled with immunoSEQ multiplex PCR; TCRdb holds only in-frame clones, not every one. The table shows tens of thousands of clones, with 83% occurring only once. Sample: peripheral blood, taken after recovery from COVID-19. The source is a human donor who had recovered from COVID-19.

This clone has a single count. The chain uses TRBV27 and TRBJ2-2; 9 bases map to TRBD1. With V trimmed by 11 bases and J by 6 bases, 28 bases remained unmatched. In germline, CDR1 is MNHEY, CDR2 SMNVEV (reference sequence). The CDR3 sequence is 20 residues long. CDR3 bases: TGTGCCTACACTACGACTGGGACAGGGAGCTCGTTTTTTAGGGCCGGGGAGCTGTTTTTT. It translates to CAYTTTGTGSSFFRAGELFF.

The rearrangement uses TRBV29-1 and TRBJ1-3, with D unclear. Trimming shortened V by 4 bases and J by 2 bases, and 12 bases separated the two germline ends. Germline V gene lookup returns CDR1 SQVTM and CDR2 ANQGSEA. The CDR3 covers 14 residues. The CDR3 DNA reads TGCAGCGTTGTACTCAGCCCCCCTGGAAACACCATATATTTT. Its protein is CSVVLSPPGNTIYF.

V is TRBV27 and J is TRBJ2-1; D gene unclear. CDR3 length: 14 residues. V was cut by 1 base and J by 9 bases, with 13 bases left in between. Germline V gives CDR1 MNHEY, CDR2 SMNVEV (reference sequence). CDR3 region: CASSLLQSSGEQFF. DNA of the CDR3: TGTGCCAGCAGTTTATTGCAGTCGTCTGGTGAGCAGTTCTTC.

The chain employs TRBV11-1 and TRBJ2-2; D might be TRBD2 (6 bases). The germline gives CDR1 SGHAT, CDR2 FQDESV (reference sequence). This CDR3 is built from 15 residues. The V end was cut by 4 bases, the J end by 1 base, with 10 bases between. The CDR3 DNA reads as TGTGCCAGCAGCTCCGAGGGAGGGAACACCGGGGAGCTGTTTTTT. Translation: CASSSEGGNTGELFF.

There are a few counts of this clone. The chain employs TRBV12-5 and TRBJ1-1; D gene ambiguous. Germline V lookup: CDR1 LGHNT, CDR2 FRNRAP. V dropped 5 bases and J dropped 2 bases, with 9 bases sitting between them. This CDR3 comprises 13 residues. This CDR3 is CASGPDLNTEAFF. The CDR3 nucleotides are TGTGCTAGTGGTCCCGACCTAAACACTGAAGCTTTCTTT.

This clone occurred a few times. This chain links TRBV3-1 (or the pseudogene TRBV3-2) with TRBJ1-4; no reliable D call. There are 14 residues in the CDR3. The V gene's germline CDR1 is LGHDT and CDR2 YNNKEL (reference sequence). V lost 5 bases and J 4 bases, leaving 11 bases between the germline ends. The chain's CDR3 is CASSKIFGNEKLFF. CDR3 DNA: TGTGCCAGCAGCAAGATATTTGGTAATGAAAAACTGTTTTTT.

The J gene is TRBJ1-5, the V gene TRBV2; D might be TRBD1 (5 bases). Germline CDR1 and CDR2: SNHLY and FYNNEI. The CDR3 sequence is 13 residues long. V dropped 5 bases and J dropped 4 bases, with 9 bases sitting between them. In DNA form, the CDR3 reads TGTGCCAGCAGTCCGGAGGGGAATCAGCCCCAGCATTTT. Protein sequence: CASSPEGNQPQHF.

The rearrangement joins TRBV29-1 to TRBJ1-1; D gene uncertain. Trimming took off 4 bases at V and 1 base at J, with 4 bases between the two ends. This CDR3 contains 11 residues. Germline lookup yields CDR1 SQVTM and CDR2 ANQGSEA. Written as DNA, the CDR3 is TGCAGCGTTGGACAGAACACTGAAGCTTTCTTT. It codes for CSVGQNTEAFF.

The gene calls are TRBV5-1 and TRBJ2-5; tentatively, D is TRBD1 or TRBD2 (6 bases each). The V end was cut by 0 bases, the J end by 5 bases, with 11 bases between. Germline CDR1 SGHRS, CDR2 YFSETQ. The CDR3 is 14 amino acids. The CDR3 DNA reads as TGCGCCAGCAGCTTGGGGGGGGCGGAGGAGACCCAGTACTTC. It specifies CASSLGGAEETQYF.